Given below is one T cell receptor beta chain in context. TCRdb's table, derived via immunoSEQ multiplex PCR, lists solely in-frame clones and lacks some. This sample carries 130,000 to 150,000 clones, more than 60% of them seen once, and the ten largest clones take more than 1.5%. This sample stems from a study of blood T cell repertoires in COVID-19. The V gene lost 0 bases and the J gene lost 2 bases, with 17 bases spanning the gap. This CDR3 is 16 amino acids long. Germline V gene lookup returns CDR1 GTSNPN and CDR2 SVGIG (reference sequence). The sequence was obtained from an older woman with acute or convalescent COVID-19. The sequenced sample consisted of peripheral blood. This sequence joins TRBV30 and TRBJ2-7; D not resolved. This CDR3 reads CAWSVLRSLLTYEQYF. The DNA of the CDR3 is TGTGCCTGGAGTGTACTACGGTCACTACTTACCTACGAGCAGTACTTC.